This TCR beta chain was observed in a study of shared clonotypes between healthy human individuals (dated by TCRdb to the early 2020s). As for the study more broadly: A few men and two women, aged 18 to 49 years, made up the cohort. For each donor, three plates each were used for CD4 naive and CD4 memory, two plates were used for CD8 naive, and one plate was used for CD8 memory. The study deeply sequenced blood TCR repertoires of about 5 healthy adults to estimate repertoire size and the extent of clonotype sharing between individuals. Different laboratories and diverse techniques were used to prepare libraries and sequence TCR repertoires, to increase sequencing depth and limit assay-specific biases. Leukapheresis yielded between about 0.8 and 9.5 billion PBMCs per donor.

The paper as a whole reports these results and caveats: Sampling was restricted to blood, and TCR repertoires in tissues likely differ from the TCR repertoires found in blood. Because the study included a small number of donors, the genetic and exposure-history diversity represented was limited. Incomplete sequencing was indicated by rarefaction of sorted-subset datasets, despite the large sequencing depth. Based on pairwise subsampling, the degree of clonotype sharing among donors was expected to be affected by sequencing depth. Across a handful of donors, around 5% of naive CD4, roughly 3.5% of naive CD8, roughly 2.3% of memory CD4, and about 0.44% of memory CD8 clonotypes were shared. Compared with non-shared clonotypes, clonotypes shared by all four sorted-subset donors had higher generation probabilities. Naive subsets generally had larger estimated clonotype richness than memory subsets.

The donors were healthy, HIV-negative adults with no recently reported acute infections or vaccinations. Every donor was a Caucasian adult residing in Nashville, Tennessee, USA. CD4+ T cells were enriched through magnetic negative selection, after which naive cells were positively selected on CD45RA and the remaining negative fraction served as the memory subset. Blood was obtained by leukapheresis, after which PBMCs were separated by Ficoll-Histopaque density gradient centrifugation and cryopreserved in liquid nitrogen vapor phase. Purity and quantity of every magnetically sorted T cell population were checked by analytical flow cytometry. Each sorted fraction had its genomic DNA isolated and then quantified by UV absorbance on a Nanodrop 2000c. The CDR3 runs 14 residues from the cysteine to the phenylalanine. Only the CDR3 portion is preserved as DNA: 42 bases, with reading frame beginning at the first base. Taken from the germline V gene (reference sequence), the CDR1 and CDR2 loops are LNHDA and SQIVND. V is reduced by 6 bases and J by 0 bases, leaving a spacing of 11 bases between them.

This clone has more than one count but fewer than ten. Its antigen is still unknown. No base-level quality is on record; no much larger clone is a single base apart. TCR CDR3 regions were amplified from genomic DNA by multiplex PCR using the deep immunoSEQ assay. Extracted genomic DNA from each cell subset was distributed evenly across all wells of several immunoSEQ 96-well plates, and each plate was treated as a replicate. For sorted subsets, approximately 190 ng of genomic DNA, equivalent to some 30,000 T cell genomes, went into each replicate PCR. Purified libraries were measured with a Qubit 3.0 fluorometer, size-checked on a Bioanalyzer 2100, and measured again with the KAPA Library Quantification kit. A separate single-read 150-cycle Illumina NextSeq 550 flow cell was used to sequence each immunoSEQ 96-well plate. The study's own analysis went as follows. Because only junctional sequences without quality scores were contained in the immunoSEQ output, filtering matching that applied to full-length reads could not be performed. Sequences were annotated with PyIR, a Python wrapper for IgBLAST v1.9, and V/J genes and CDR3 were assigned using IMGT germline references. Reads were filtered out if the reads had weak V/J assignments (E-value above 1e-6), no CDR3, stop codons, out-of-frame junctions, or ambiguous translated residues. A V3J clonotype was defined by an identical inferred V gene, J gene, and CDR3 amino acid sequence. Percentage overlap between repertoires was computed as shared unique clonotypes divided by the size of the smaller repertoire. Richness of each repertoire was evaluated using RTK rarefaction, the Chao1 estimator, and Recon v2.1 estimates of unobserved clonotypes. Generation probabilities were computed with OLGA for all TCRbeta clonotypes obtained by the gDNA method from four donors. TCRdb took over this immuneACCESS table, retaining in-frame rearrangements with V and J assigned. Such tables are incomplete; in checked studies, under half of the missing clones stem from an unresolved V gene, and the remainder is unexplained. For V, J and clone size, that table is used; D and trimming come from the DNA. This sample has 2.3 million or so clones in its table, and approximately 93% of those were observed once. The ten largest clones add up to about 0.39% of the sample.

This TCR came from a young man in good health. Some clones in this sample may be carry-over from other donors' samples. The sequence is built from TRBV19 and TRBJ1-1; the D gene is unclear. The specimen was naive CD4+ T cells from PBMCs. Explained via the paper, the cell subset or site label denotes: CD45RA+ positively selected. The CDR3 region has the sequence CASRGKGMNTEAFF. The nucleotide sequence is TGTGCCAGTAGGGGTAAAGGTATGAACACTGAAGCTTTCTTT.